Below are 17 T cell receptor beta chains sequenced from a single sample in a study of beta chain features in type 1 diabetes. Study results and caveats: Shortening that was moderate but significant affected the TCRB CDR3s of Type 1 diabetes patients in all four CD4+ subsets.

Which antigens these TCRs recognize remains unknown. Sequenced material consisted of expressed TCRB transcripts (all of the isolated RNA was reverse transcribed). Measured with immunoSEQ multiplex PCR; TCRdb has only the in-frame clones, and not every one. The repertoire holds a few hundred thousand clones, with 9.5% to 10% as singletons. The specimen was central memory CD4+ T cells from blood. Receptors were obtained from a man aged 25 to 40 with type 1 diabetes.

In its sample, this clone was seen many times. This chain connects TRBV5-5 to TRBJ1-1; D call uncertain. V lost 1 base to trimming and J lost 0 bases, with 13 bases between them. Germline CDR1 SGHKS, CDR2 YYEKEE (reference sequence). The CDR3 has 16 amino acids. The CDR3 protein is CASSLNGYTLNTEAFF. CDR3 coding DNA: TGTGCCAGCAGCTTGAACGGTTATACCCTGAACACTGAAGCTTTCTTT.

This chain connects TRBV27 to TRBJ2-7; D may be TRBD1 or TRBD2 (5 bases each). CDR3 size: 16 residues. The V end lost 5 bases, the J end lost 7 bases, and 24 bases lay between the germline ends. Germline assignment: CDR1 MNHEY and CDR2 SMNVEV (reference sequence). This CDR3 is CASSIISGTTKGEQYF. Written as DNA, the CDR3 is TGTGCCAGCAGTATTATTTCCGGGACCACCAAAGGGGAGCAGTACTTC.

The V call is TRBV9, the J call TRBJ1-2, with unresolved D. Trimming took 3 bases from V and 4 from J, leaving 13 bases between them. Germline-derived CDR1 and CDR2 are SGDLS and YYNGEE. The CDR3 totals 14 residues. CDR3 nucleotide sequence: TGTGCCAGCAGCGCGGGCACGAATTCCTATGGCTACACCTTC. Translation: CASSAGTNSYGYTF.

The genes are TRBV11-3 and TRBJ2-1, with D unclear. CDR3 length: 13 amino acids. The germline gives CDR1 SGHNT, CDR2 YENEEA. The V end was cut by 5 bases, the J end by 7 bases, with 12 bases between. CDR3 DNA: TGTGCCAGCAGCCCCCGAGTGGGGAATGAGCAGTTCTTC. It encodes CASSPRVGNEQFF. Combining the CDR3 with reference TRBV11-3 and TRBJ2-1 gives the whole variable domain EAGVVQSPRYKIIEKKQPVAFWCNPISGHNTLYWYLQNLGQGPELLIRYENEEAVDDSQLPKDRFSAERLKGVDSTLKIQPAELGDSAVYLCASSPRVGNEQFFGPGTRLTVL.

V and J are TRBV14 and TRBJ2-2, with D possibly TRBD2 on 6 matching bases. Per germline, CDR1 SGHDN and CDR2 FVKESK. CDR3 length equals 16 residues. Trimming took off 3 bases at V and 6 bases at J, with 17 bases between the two ends. CDR3: CASSHGSRSRAGELFF. CDR3 nucleotide sequence: TGTGCCAGCAGCCACGGGAGTAGGAGTAGGGCCGGGGAGCTGTTTTTT.

The table lists this clone with a few counts. The rearrangement links TRBV27 to TRBJ2-4; 11 positions match TRBD1. Trimming cost V 5 bases and J 0 bases; bases outside gene matches: 15. The CDR3 totals 20 residues. Germline lookup yields CDR1 MNHEY and CDR2 SMNVEV (reference sequence). In nucleotides, the CDR3 is TGTGCCAGCAGTCAAGCTCGAGGGACAGGGGGAATACTAGCCAAAAACATTCAGTACTTC. The encoded protein is CASSQARGTGGILAKNIQYF.

This clone has a single count. CDR3 sequence: CATRRGEVRNTEAFF. CDR3 DNA sequence: TGTGCCACCAGACGGGGGGAGGTTAGGAACACTGAAGCTTTCTTT. This sequence joins TRBV15 and TRBJ1-1; possible D gene TRBD1, 5 bases. Trimming stripped 6 bases from V and 1 base from J, with 15 bases between. Looked up from germline, CDR1 is LNHNV and CDR2 is YYDKDF (reference sequence). The CDR3 totals 15 residues.

Here the CDR3 DNA reads TGTGCCAGCAGCTTAGACAGACGGGGGGGCACAGATACGCAGTATTTT. Protein sequence: CASSLDRRGGTDTQYF. The J gene is TRBJ2-3, the V gene TRBV11-2, with 7 nucleotides matching TRBD2. V was pared by 0 bases and J by 1 base, with 4 bases of the junction left unmatched. The CDR3 covers 16 residues. Germline V gene data show CDR1 as SGHAT and CDR2 as FQNNGV.

The rearrangement uses TRBV6-6 and TRBJ2-3; 8 bases are shared with TRBD1. Germline lookup yields CDR1 MNHNY and CDR2 SVGAGI (reference sequence). V lost 5 bases to trimming and J lost 4 bases; unmatched junction nucleotides: 5. The CDR3 contains 14 residues. CDR3 residues: CASSLRQGSDTQYF. Written as DNA, the CDR3 is TGTGCCAGCAGTCTTCGACAGGGGTCAGATACGCAGTATTTT.

The CDR3 loop reads CASSFAGLPGELFF. CDR3 nucleotides: TGTGCCAGCAGCTTTGCGGGGCTTCCTGGGGAGCTGTTTTTT. The chain links TRBV7-2 to TRBJ2-2, with D maybe TRBD2 (6 bases). This CDR3 contains 14 residues. Trimming pared 3 bases from V and 8 bases from J, leaving 13 bases between. Germline V gene lookup returns CDR1 SGHTA and CDR2 FQGNSA.

This clone showed up just a few times. Compared with germline, one end of the junction differs, possibly owing to a read error. J is TRBJ1-2 and V is TRBV5-1; D is undetermined. Germline loops: CDR1 SGHRS, CDR2 YFSETQ. This CDR3 contains 13 residues. The CDR3 DNA reads as TGTGCCAGCAGCTTTTCACAAAACTATGGCTACACCTTC. Protein product: CASSFSQNYGYTF.

This chain links TRBV7-3 with TRBJ2-2, with 9 bases that match TRBD2. The CDR3 runs 16 residues. The germline V gene has CDR1 SGHTA and CDR2 FQGTGA. The V gene end was trimmed by 2 bases and the J gene end by 4 bases; junction bases not matched to a gene: 5. CDR3 bases: TGTGCCAGCAGCTTAGAATTGACTAGCGGCACCGGGGAGCTGTTTTTT. It encodes CASSLELTSGTGELFF.

In its sample, this clone was seen once. This rearrangement joins TRBV28 to TRBJ1-3; D unclear. The CDR3 contains 12 residues. The V gene lost 4 bases and the J gene lost 8 bases, with 9 bases spanning the gap. Germline assignment: CDR1 MDHEN and CDR2 SYDVKM. The CDR3 nucleotides read TGTGCCAGCAGTTCCTTCGAGTACACCATATATTTT. It yields the protein CASSSFEYTIYF.

This rearrangement joins TRBV7-2 to TRBJ2-5; TRBD2 aligns across 7 bases. The germline V gene encodes CDR1 SGHTA and CDR2 FQGNSA. V shed 1 base, J shed 5 bases, and the junction held 10 bases outside the gene matches. This CDR3 spans 16 amino acids. The CDR3 reads CASSLGGGSAGETQYF. The CDR3 DNA follows: TGTGCCAGCAGCTTAGGAGGCGGGAGTGCAGGGGAGACCCAGTACTTC.

The CDR3 protein is CAWSGGQTVSPLHF. CDR3 nucleotide sequence: TGTGCCTGGAGTGGGGGACAGACGGTATCACCCCTCCACTTT. The V and J genes are TRBV30 and TRBJ1-6; 7 bases align to TRBD1. Germline V gene data show CDR1 as GTSNPN and CDR2 as SVGIG (reference sequence). The CDR3 extends over 14 amino acids. V gave up 1 base and J gave up 10 bases; unmatched junction bases: 7. The full variable domain, rest sourced from reference TRBV30 and TRBJ1-6, is SQTIHQWPATLVQPVGSPLSLECTVEGTSNPNLYWYRQAAGRGLQLLFYSVGIGQISSEVPQNLSASRPQDRQFILSSKKLLLSDSGFYLCAWSGGQTVSPLHFGNGTRLTVT.

Notes on this clone: This sequence may be a read error, since a much larger clone differs from it by one base. The chain joins TRBV5-6 to TRBJ1-2; D gene ambiguous. Germline V lookup: CDR1 SGHDT, CDR2 YYEEEE. Trimming stripped 0 bases from V and 6 bases from J, with 9 bases between. This CDR3 has 13 amino acids. CDR3 nucleotide sequence: TGTGCCAGCAGCTTGGGACCGGATAATGGCTACACCTTC. The encoded protein is CASSLGPDNGYTF.

The V gene is TRBV30, the J gene TRBJ1-1; D uncertain. The germline gives CDR1 GTSNPN, CDR2 SVGIG (reference sequence). This CDR3 has 10 residues. The V and J ends lost 3 bases and 10 bases respectively, with 9 bases between them. The CDR3 DNA reads as TGTGCCTGGAGGGGCCAGAGAGCTTTCTTT. It specifies CAWRGQRAFF.